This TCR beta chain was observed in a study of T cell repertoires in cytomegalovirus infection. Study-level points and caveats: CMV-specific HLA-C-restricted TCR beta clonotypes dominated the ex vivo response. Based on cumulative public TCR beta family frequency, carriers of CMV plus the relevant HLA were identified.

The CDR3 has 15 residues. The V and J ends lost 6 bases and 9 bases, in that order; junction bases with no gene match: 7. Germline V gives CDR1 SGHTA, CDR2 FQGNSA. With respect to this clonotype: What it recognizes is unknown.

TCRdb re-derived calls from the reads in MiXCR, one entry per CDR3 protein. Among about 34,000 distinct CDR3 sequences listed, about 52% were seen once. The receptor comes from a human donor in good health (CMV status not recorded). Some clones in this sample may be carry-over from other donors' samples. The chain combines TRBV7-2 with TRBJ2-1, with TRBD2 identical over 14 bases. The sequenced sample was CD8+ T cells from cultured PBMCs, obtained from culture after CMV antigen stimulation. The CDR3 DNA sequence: TGTGCCAGCAGACCCGGGACTAGCGGGAGAGGTGAGCAGTTCTTC. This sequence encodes CASRPGTSGRGEQFF.